These 12 T cell receptor beta chains came from one sample sequenced in a study of shared clonotypes between healthy human individuals. The protocol was immunoSEQ multiplex PCR, while the TCRdb copy is restricted to in-frame clones and leaves out a portion. The table has roughly 450,000 clones, 75% to 85% seen once. Sequencing was carried out using PBMCs. These receptors all come from a middle-aged woman in good health. Some clones in this sample may be carry-over from other donors' samples.

The J gene is TRBJ2-7, the V gene TRBV19; D possibly corresponds to TRBD1 (5 bases). CDR1 is LNHDA and CDR2 is SQIVND in the germline V gene (reference sequence). V was cut by 6 bases and J by 2 bases, with 20 bases left in between. This CDR3 region has 16 residues. CDR3 in DNA: TGTGCCAGTAGAAAAACCCCCCGTGGGGCCCCCTACGAGCAGTACTTC. It yields the protein CASRKTPRGAPYEQYF.

About this clone itself: Because the CDR3's place on the DNA is in doubt, the DNA is left out and the CDR3 is given as listed by TCRdb. CDR3: CASSLGDLTFGGYTF. The chain links TRBV28 to TRBJ1-2. Germline V lookup: CDR1 MDHEN, CDR2 SYDVKM. The CDR3 has 15 residues if both end residues are counted.

The chain employs TRBV5-1 and TRBJ2-1; TRBD2 matches at 10 bases. Germline assignment: CDR1 SGHRS and CDR2 YFSETQ. This CDR3 is 15 amino acids long. V lost 3 bases and J lost 3; bases outside the gene matches: 3. The CDR3 loop reads CASSSGLADYNEQFF. The CDR3 DNA is TGCGCCAGCAGCTCCGGACTAGCGGACTACAATGAGCAGTTCTTC.

This clone was counted once. The chain links TRBV7-2 to TRBJ1-1; TRBD1 is a possible D gene (5 bases). CDR1 SGHTA and CDR2 FQGNSA come from the germline V gene. The ends were cut back, 4 bases at V and 7 bases at J, with 10 bases in the middle. This CDR3 comprises 12 residues. This chain's CDR3 is CASSWGRREAFF. CDR3 DNA sequence: TGTGCCAGCAGCTGGGGACGGCGTGAAGCTTTCTTT.

For this clone: A read error is likely here: a far larger clone is one base away. The chain carries TRBV9 and TRBJ2-7, with 7 positions matching TRBD1. Germline CDR1 reads SGDLS; CDR2 reads YYNGEE. This CDR3 is built from 14 residues. V gave up 4 bases and J gave up 1 base; unmatched junction bases: 5. The CDR3 region is CASSIGGQSYEQYF. In nucleotides, the CDR3 is TGTGCCAGCAGCATAGGGGGACAGTCCTACGAGCAGTACTTC.

The chain is built from TRBV6-1 and TRBJ1-1; D call uncertain. Germline loops: CDR1 MNHNS, CDR2 SASEGT. This CDR3 is 13 amino acids long. The V end was cut by 4 bases, the J end by 6 bases, with 12 bases between. The CDR3 nucleotides are TGTGCCAGCAGTGCCTTTCCGATCCCTGAAGCTTTCTTT. Translating gives CASSAFPIPEAFF.

As concerns this clone: A far bigger clonotype differs at one base, so this is likely a read error. The chain links TRBV7-9 to TRBJ2-7; D unclear. The CDR3 has 13 amino acids. V lost 4 bases, J lost 2 bases, and 9 bases lay in between. Germline values: CDR1 SEHNR, CDR2 FQNEAQ (reference sequence). CDR3 coding DNA: TGTGCCAGCAGCTCCCAAGGACCCTACGAGCAGTACTTC. Its translation is CASSSQGPYEQYF. Using reference TRBV7-9 and TRBJ2-7 for the parts outside the CDR3, the full variable domain is DTGVSQNPRHKITKRGQNVTFRCDPISEHNRLYWYRQTLGQGPEFLTYFQNEAQLEKSRLLSDRFSAERPKGSFSTLEIQRTEQGDSAMYLCASSSQGPYEQYFGPGTRLTVT.

The chain combines TRBV10-2 with TRBJ2-3; D uncertain. V shed 7 bases and J shed 0 bases, with 8 bases lying between them. Germline CDR1 and CDR2: WSHSY and SAAADI. The CDR3 is 13 residues long. CDR3 DNA: TGCGCCAGCATCCCTAGAAGCACAGATACGCAGTATTTT. Its translation is CASIPRSTDTQYF.

The V gene is TRBV7-6, the J gene TRBJ2-1; no clear D gene. The CDR3 consists of 11 residues. The germline V gene has CDR1 SGHVS and CDR2 FNYEAQ. Between the trimmed V and J ends, which lost 3 bases and 10 bases, there was a span of 7 bases. The CDR3 DNA follows: TGTGCCAGCAGCTTCTTCGGGGAGCAGTTCTTC. This translates into CASSFFGEQFF.

The chain recombines TRBV19 with TRBJ2-2; 10 bases are shared with TRBD1. The CDR3 spans 16 residues. V gave up 5 bases and J gave up 5 bases; unmatched junction bases: 8. Germline V gene data show CDR1 as LNHDA and CDR2 as SQIVND (reference sequence). As DNA, the CDR3 is TGTGCCAGTAGTCCACGACAGGGGGCGGGGACCGGGGAGCTGTTTTTT. This translates into CASSPRQGAGTGELFF. Full variable domain (rest looked up from reference TRBV19 and TRBJ2-2): DGGITQSPKYLFRKEGQNVTLSCEQNLNHDAMYWYRQDPGQGLRLIYYSQIVNDFQKGDIAEGYSVSREKKESFPLTVTSAQKNPTAFYLCASSPRQGAGTGELFFGEGSRLTVL.

In its sample, this clone was seen many times. The gene calls are TRBV19 and TRBJ2-1; D is perhaps TRBD1 or TRBD2 (6 bases each). The CDR3 runs to 15 residues. Deletions cut 3 bases from V and 6 bases from J, with 15 bases between. The V gene's germline CDR1 is LNHDA and CDR2 SQIVND (reference sequence). CDR3 DNA sequence: TGTGCCAGTAGTATTTGGGGGGTACAGGGCAATGAGCAGTTCTTC. Translating gives CASSIWGVQGNEQFF.

This sequence joins TRBV7-9 and TRBJ2-1, with 7 bases lining up with TRBD1. This CDR3 comprises 17 residues. Trimming removed 6 bases from V and 0 bases from J; junction bases left unmatched: 11. Germline V gene sequence: CDR1 SEHNR, CDR2 FQNEAQ (reference sequence). The CDR3 reads CASSSTDRVVSYNEQFF. The CDR3 region has the DNA TGTGCCAGCAGTTCCACAGACAGGGTGGTCTCCTACAATGAGCAGTTCTTC.